Below, 19 T cell receptor beta chains from the same sample are listed, as sequenced in a study of blood T cell repertoires in COVID-19 (dated by TCRdb to the early 2020s). Libraries were prepared through the immunoSEQ multiplex PCR assay. TCRdb retrieved this table from immuneACCESS and kept in-frame rearrangements only. Not all clones are present; in checked studies, unresolved V genes account for under half, and no reason is known for the remainder. Across this sample there are a few hundred thousand clones, with roughly 87% seen only once. The ten top clones hold approximately 4.1% of the sample. The sequenced sample consisted of peripheral blood. The source of these receptors is an older woman with COVID-19, enrolled during active disease.

The chain carries TRBV6-5 and TRBJ1-1; 7 positions agree with TRBD1. The junction had 6 bases not matched to a gene; V was cut back by 6 bases and J by 2 bases. The CDR3 runs to 14 residues. CDR1 and CDR2 (germline): MNHEY, SVGAGI. CDR3 in DNA: TGTGCCAGCAGGAACAGGGGACAAAACACTGAAGCTTTCTTT. It is translated as CASRNRGQNTEAFF.

The rearrangement joins TRBV5-1 to TRBJ1-1; D is unresolved. Trimming took 3 bases from V and 2 from J, leaving 14 bases between them. Per germline, CDR1 SGHRS and CDR2 YFSETQ. This CDR3 comprises 15 residues. The CDR3, as DNA: TGCGCCAGCAGCTCCCGAGGAGGTTCTAACACTGAAGCTTTCTTT. Translated: CASSSRGGSNTEAFF. The variable domain in full, with the rest retrieved from reference TRBV5-1 and TRBJ1-1, is KAGVTQTPRYLIKTRGQQVTLSCSPISGHRSVSWYQQTPGQGLQFLFEYFSETQRNKGNFPGRFSGRQFSNSRSEMNVSTLELGDSALYLCASSSRGGSNTEAFFGQGTRLTVV.

V is TRBV27 and J is TRBJ1-5; 9 bases fit TRBD1. Unmatched junction bases numbered 3, after V lost 8 bases and J lost 4 bases. The CDR3 contains 13 residues. CDR1 and CDR2 from the germline V gene are MNHEY and SMNVEV (reference sequence). The CDR3 reads CASGTGWNQPQHF. The CDR3 region has the DNA TGTGCCAGCGGGACAGGGTGGAATCAGCCCCAGCATTTT.

This clone was picked up a small number of times. The chain carries TRBV30 and TRBJ2-7; D may be TRBD2 (6 bases). The germline V and J ends were trimmed by 0 bases and 4 bases, with 13 bases remaining between them. CDR3 length: 14 amino acids. From germline, CDR1 is GTSNPN and CDR2 SVGIG (reference sequence). The CDR3 nucleotides read TGTGCCTGGAGTGTAACCAGCGGACTATACGAGCAGTACTTC. Its protein product is CAWSVTSGLYEQYF.

The chain employs TRBV20-1 and TRBJ2-4; unclear D gene. The CDR3 loop spans 14 amino acids. Germline loops: CDR1 DFQATT, CDR2 SNEGSKA (reference sequence). Trimming shortened V by 3 bases and J by 6 bases, and 15 bases separated the two germline ends. This CDR3 reads CSASIGSSRNIQYF. CDR3 coding DNA: TGCAGTGCTAGTATCGGTTCGTCACGAAACATTCAGTACTTC.

This clone was recorded only once. V is TRBV7-9 and J is TRBJ2-2; TRBD1 matches at 8 bases. Germline assignment: CDR1 SEHNR and CDR2 FQNEAQ (reference sequence). CDR3 length: 15 amino acids. Germline trimming cut 2 bases from V and 6 bases from J; bases unmatched to any gene: 5. The DNA for the CDR3 is TGTGCCAGCAGCTTATCCGGGACAGGACCCGGGGAGCTGTTTTTT. Translating gives CASSLSGTGPGELFF. Full variable domain (missing parts from reference TRBV7-9 and TRBJ2-2): DTGVSQNPRHKITKRGQNVTFRCDPISEHNRLYWYRQTLGQGPEFLTYFQNEAQLEKSRLLSDRFSAERPKGSFSTLEIQRTEQGDSAMYLCASSLSGTGPGELFFGEGSRLTVL.

Notes on this clone: This CDR3 is also generated by other DNA sequences in the sample. This rearrangement joins TRBV7-3 to TRBJ2-3, with 9 bases identical to TRBD2. CDR1 and CDR2 (germline): SGHTA, FQGTGA. With V trimmed by 6 bases and J by 2 bases, 6 bases remained unmatched. The CDR3 spans 15 residues. In nucleotides, the CDR3 is TGTGCCAGCAGTCTTAGCGGGGGATCCACAGATACGCAGTATTTT. Translating it yields CASSLSGGSTDTQYF.

The table lists this clone with a count of one. This sequence joins TRBV28 and TRBJ2-7; D gene ambiguous. CDR1 is MDHEN, CDR2 SYDVKM, per germline. CDR3 length equals 16 residues. V dropped 5 bases and J dropped 3 bases, with 20 bases sitting between them. CDR3 in amino acids: CASSPIDNSLRYEQYF. The CDR3 bases are TGTGCCAGCAGTCCTATTGACAACTCTTTACGCTACGAGCAGTACTTC.

CDR3 DNA sequence: TGTGCCAGCAGTTTAGATTCTCAGTATCAGGGCAGGTACAATGAGCAGTTCTTC. This encodes CASSLDSQYQGRYNEQFF. The chain uses TRBV27 and TRBJ2-1; weak D call: TRBD1 (5 bases). The ends were cut back, 2 bases at V and 4 bases at J, with 21 bases in the middle. The CDR3 is 18 amino acids. Germline V gene data show CDR1 as MNHEY and CDR2 as SMNVEV (reference sequence).

The rearrangement joins TRBV28 to TRBJ1-6; 7 bases are a match to TRBD1. This CDR3 has 15 residues. Trimming cost V 7 bases and J 7 bases; bases outside gene matches: 10. The germline V gene has CDR1 MDHEN and CDR2 SYDVKM. CDR3 in amino acids: CASNPTGLQNSPLHF. CDR3 in DNA: TGTGCCAGCAACCCGACAGGGCTCCAGAATTCACCCCTCCACTTT. Full variable domain (rest looked up from reference TRBV28 and TRBJ1-6): DVKVTQSSRYLVKRTGEKVFLECVQDMDHENMFWYRQDPGLGLRLIYFSYDVKMKEKGDIPEGYSVSREKKERFSLILESASTNQTSMYLCASNPTGLQNSPLHFGNGTRLTVT.

This chain connects TRBV5-6 to TRBJ2-2; 10 bases align to TRBD1. The length of the CDR3 is 16 residues. J lost 5 bases, V lost 4 bases, and 8 bases had no gene match. Germline CDR1 SGHDT, CDR2 YYEEEE. CDR3 region: CASSQTGGRRTGELFF. In DNA, the CDR3 is TGTGCCAGCAGCCAGACAGGGGGCCGACGTACCGGGGAGCTGTTTTTT.

This chain links TRBV28 with TRBJ1-2; no reliable D call. The V and J ends lost 3 bases and 8 bases respectively, with 10 bases between them. This CDR3 is built from 12 residues. Germline lookup yields CDR1 MDHEN and CDR2 SYDVKM. The CDR3 DNA reads TGTGCCAGCAGTTTGGGTGGGCAAGGCTACACCTTC. It specifies CASSLGGQGYTF.

The V and J genes are TRBV18 and TRBJ2-7; D remains ambiguous. The germline V and J ends were trimmed by 1 base and 0 bases, with 7 bases remaining between them. The CDR3 runs 14 residues. Germline lookup yields CDR1 KGHSH and CDR2 LQKENI. CDR3 amino acids: CASSPRQDSYEQYF. DNA of the CDR3: TGTGCCAGCTCACCACGGCAGGACTCCTACGAGCAGTACTTC.

The chain combines TRBV6-5 with TRBJ1-2; D perhaps matches TRBD1 (6 bases). Trimming pared 4 bases from V and 5 bases from J, leaving 20 bases between. Germline V gene data show CDR1 as MNHEY and CDR2 as SVGAGI. This CDR3 comprises 16 residues. The CDR3 is CASSSLIRGSVYGYTF. CDR3 nucleotide sequence: TGTGCCAGCAGTTCACTCATTAGGGGGAGTGTATATGGCTACACCTTC.

The chain employs TRBV5-6 and TRBJ2-5; the match to TRBD2 covers 10 bases. The V gene end was trimmed by 1 base and the J gene end by 4 bases; junction bases not matched to a gene: 4. The germline gives CDR1 SGHDT, CDR2 YYEEEE. CDR3 length: 15 residues. The CDR3 coding sequence is TGTGCCAGCAGCTTGACAGCGGGGGGGCGAGAGACCCAGTACTTC. This sequence encodes CASSLTAGGRETQYF. Full variable domain (outside the CDR3, taken from reference TRBV5-6 and TRBJ2-5): DAGVTQSPTHLIKTRGQQVTLRCSPKSGHDTVSWYQQALGQGPQFIFQYYEEEERQRGNFPDRFSGHQFPNYSSELNVNALLLGDSALYLCASSLTAGGRETQYFGPGTRLLVL.

This clone appeared a few times. The chain joins TRBV20-1 to TRBJ1-1; D call uncertain. Germline V gives CDR1 DFQATT, CDR2 SNEGSKA (reference sequence). This CDR3 is built from 11 residues. Deletions cut 8 bases from V and 2 bases from J, with 9 bases between. This chain's CDR3 is CSSPSNTEAFF. CDR3 coding DNA: TGCAGTTCCCCTTCCAACACTGAAGCTTTCTTT.

This clone was seen just once. V is TRBV11-2 and J is TRBJ1-2; 7 nucleotides line up with TRBD1. Germline values: CDR1 SGHAT, CDR2 FQNNGV. CDR3 length: 15 amino acids. The V gene end was trimmed by 6 bases and the J gene end by 1 base; junction bases not matched to a gene: 8. Here the CDR3 reads CASSHTGARNYGYTF. The CDR3 region has the DNA TGTGCCAGCAGTCATACAGGGGCCCGTAACTATGGCTACACCTTC.

The chain joins TRBV14 to TRBJ2-3; no clear D gene. The CDR3 has 15 residues. V lost 3 bases and J lost 0, with 10 bases in between. The V gene's germline CDR1 is SGHDN and CDR2 FVKESK. The CDR3 loop is CASSQYYKSTDTQYF. Written as DNA, the CDR3 is TGTGCCAGCAGCCAGTATTACAAAAGCACAGATACGCAGTATTTT.

The chain is built from TRBV5-6 and TRBJ2-7; D not certain. With 0 bases removed from V and 5 bases from J, the gap between germline ends came to 15 bases. The CDR3 spans 15 residues. Germline loops: CDR1 SGHDT, CDR2 YYEEEE. CDR3 sequence (DNA): TGTGCCAGCAGCTTGGGGCTCTTAGCACATGACGAGCAGTACTTC. It is translated as CASSLGLLAHDEQYF.